These T cell receptor beta chains were read from a single sample in a study of T cells after yellow fever vaccination. Using its own MiXCR run on the 5' RACE reads, TCRdb lists one record per CDR3 protein. The sample comprises 150,000 to 200,000 distinct CDR3 sequences, 7% to 10% of which are singletons, and about a third rests with the top ten. The sequences come from CD8+ T cells sorted from PBMCs, collected 45 days after the yellow fever booster vaccination. The source of these receptors is a man younger than 35 who received the YFV17D yellow fever vaccine. CDR3s include the opening cysteine and the closing phenylalanine or tryptophan. A D gene is named only where the DNA matches it firmly. Some rows have no size entry. The others give once, few or many, or a class for an expanded clone.

d_call	v_call	j_call	clone_size	cdr3_aa	cdr3_nt
NA	TRBV6-2/TRBV6-3	TRBJ1-2	many	CASSYTGPGYGYTF	TGTGCCAGCAGTTACACCGGGCCTGGGTATGGCTACACCTTC
NA	TRBV7-2	TRBJ2-1	many	CASSLALPYNEQFF	TGTGCCAGCAGCTTAGCGCTCCCATACAATGAGCAGTTCTTC
NA	TRBV27	TRBJ2-1	NA	CASSLLAGATYNEQFF	TGTGCCAGCAGTTTACTCGCGGGGGCCACCTACAATGAGCAGTTCTTC
NA	TRBV19	TRBJ2-1	NA	CASSISHSSYNEQFF	TGTGCCAGTAGTATTTCACACAGCTCCTACAATGAGCAGTTCTTC
NA	TRBV20-1	TRBJ2-2	NA	CSAKGTGELFF	TGCAGTGCTAAGGGGACCGGGGAGCTGTTTTTT
TRBD1	TRBV2	TRBJ2-5	NA	CASREHRGLQETQYF	TGTGCCAGCAGGGAACACAGGGGGCTCCAAGAGACCCAGTACTTC
NA	TRBV5-1	TRBJ1-2	few	CASSKGESGYGYTF	TGCGCCAGCAGCAAGGGGGAATCAGGCTATGGCTACACCTTC
TRBD1	TRBV10-3	TRBJ1-5	NA	CAISETGAHQPQHF	TGTGCCATCAGTGAGACAGGGGCACATCAGCCCCAGCATTTT
NA	TRBV29-1	TRBJ1-6	NA	CSFNTRGWHSPLHF	TGCAGCTTCAATACCCGGGGATGGCATTCACCCCTCCACTTT
NA	TRBV20-1	TRBJ2-7	NA	CSAIGDTTYEQYF	TGCAGTGCTATAGGGGACACCACCTACGAGCAGTACTTC
NA	TRBV16	TRBJ2-5	few	CASSQYGFLGETQYF	TGTGCCAGCAGCCAATACGGCTTCCTAGGGGAGACCCAGTACTTC
NA	TRBV12-3/TRBV12-4	TRBJ2-1	NA	CASRTRGAGLNEQFF	TGTGCCAGCAGAACCCGTGGGGCAGGTCTAAATGAGCAGTTCTTC
NA	TRBV5-6	TRBJ1-1	few	CASSLGHGAEAFF	TGTGCCAGCAGCTTGGGCCACGGAGCTGAAGCTTTCTTT
NA	TRBV20-1	TRBJ2-3	few	CSAPFASTDTQYF	TGCAGTGCTCCCTTCGCTAGCACAGATACGCAGTATTTT
TRBD2	TRBV12-3/TRBV12-4	TRBJ2-3	many	CASSGTSGGRTDTQYF	TGTGCCAGCAGTGGGACTAGCGGGGGGCGCACAGATACGCAGTATTTT
NA	TRBV6-5	TRBJ1-5	many	CATALNGDQPQHF	TGTGCCACTGCATTAAACGGCGATCAGCCCCAGCATTTT
TRBD1	TRBV7-8	TRBJ2-3	few	CASSSGQGRDTQYF	TGTGCCAGCAGCTCTGGACAGGGGAGAGATACGCAGTATTTT
NA	TRBV7-9	TRBJ2-7	NA	CASSKSRDTPSYEQYF	TGTGCCAGCAGCAAGAGCCGGGACACTCCCTCCTACGAGCAGTACTTC